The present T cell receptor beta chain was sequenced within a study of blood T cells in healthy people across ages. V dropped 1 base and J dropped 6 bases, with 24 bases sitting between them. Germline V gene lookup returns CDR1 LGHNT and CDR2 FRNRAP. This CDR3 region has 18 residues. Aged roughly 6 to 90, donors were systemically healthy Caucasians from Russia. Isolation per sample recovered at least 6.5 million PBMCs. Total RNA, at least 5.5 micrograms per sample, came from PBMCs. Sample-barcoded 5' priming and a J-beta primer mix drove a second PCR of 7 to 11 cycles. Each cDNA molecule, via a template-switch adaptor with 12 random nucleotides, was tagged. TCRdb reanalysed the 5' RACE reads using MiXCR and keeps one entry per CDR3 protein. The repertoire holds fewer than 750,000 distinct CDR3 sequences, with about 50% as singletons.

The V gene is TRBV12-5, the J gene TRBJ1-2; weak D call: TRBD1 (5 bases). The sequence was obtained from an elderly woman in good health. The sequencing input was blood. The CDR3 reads CASGLATSGDPSANGYTF. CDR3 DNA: TGTGCTAGTGGTTTGGCAACTTCCGGGGACCCATCAGCTAATGGCTACACCTTC.